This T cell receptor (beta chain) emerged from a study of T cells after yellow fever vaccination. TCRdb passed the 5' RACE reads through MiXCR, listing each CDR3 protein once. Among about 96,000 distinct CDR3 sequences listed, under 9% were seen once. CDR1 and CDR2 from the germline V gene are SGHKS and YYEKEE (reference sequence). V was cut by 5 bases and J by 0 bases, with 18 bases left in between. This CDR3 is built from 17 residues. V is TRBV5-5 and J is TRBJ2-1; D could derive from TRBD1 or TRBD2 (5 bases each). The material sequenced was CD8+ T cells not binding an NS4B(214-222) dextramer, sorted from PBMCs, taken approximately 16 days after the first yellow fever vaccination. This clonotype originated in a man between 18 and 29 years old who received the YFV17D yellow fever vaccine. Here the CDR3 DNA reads TGTGCCAGCAGGGGCGTGCCGGGGACCATCTCCTACAATGAGCAGTTCTTC. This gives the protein CASRGVPGTISYNEQFF.